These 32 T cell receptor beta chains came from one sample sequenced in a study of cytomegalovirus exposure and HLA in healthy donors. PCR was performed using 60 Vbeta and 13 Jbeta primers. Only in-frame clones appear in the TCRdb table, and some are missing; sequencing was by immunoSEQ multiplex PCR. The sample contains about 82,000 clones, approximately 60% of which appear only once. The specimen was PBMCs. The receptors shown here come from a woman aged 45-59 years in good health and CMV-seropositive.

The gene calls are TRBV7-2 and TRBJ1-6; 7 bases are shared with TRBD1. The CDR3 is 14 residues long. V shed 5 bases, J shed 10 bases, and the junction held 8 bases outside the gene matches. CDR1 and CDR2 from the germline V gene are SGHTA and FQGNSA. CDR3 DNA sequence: TGTGCCAGCAGCCAGACAGGGTTACTGTCACCCCTCCACTTT. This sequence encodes CASSQTGLLSPLHF.

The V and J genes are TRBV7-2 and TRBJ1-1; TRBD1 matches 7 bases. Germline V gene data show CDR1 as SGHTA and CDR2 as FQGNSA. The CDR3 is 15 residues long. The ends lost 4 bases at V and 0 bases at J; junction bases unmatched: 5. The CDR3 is CASSSQGEMNTEAFF. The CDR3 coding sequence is TGTGCCAGCAGCTCTCAGGGGGAAATGAACACTGAAGCTTTCTTT.

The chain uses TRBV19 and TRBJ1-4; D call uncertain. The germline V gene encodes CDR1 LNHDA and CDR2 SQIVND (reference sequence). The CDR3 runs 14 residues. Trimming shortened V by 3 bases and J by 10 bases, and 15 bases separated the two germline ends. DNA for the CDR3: TGTGCCAGTAGTATGTCGGGAGTTGTCGGAAAACTGTTTTTT. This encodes CASSMSGVVGKLFF.

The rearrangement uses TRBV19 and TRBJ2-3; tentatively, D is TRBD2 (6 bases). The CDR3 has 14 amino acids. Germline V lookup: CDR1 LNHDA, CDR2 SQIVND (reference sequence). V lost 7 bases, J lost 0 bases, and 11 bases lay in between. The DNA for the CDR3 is TGTGCCAGTAAAGGCGGGATTAGCACAGATACGCAGTATTTT. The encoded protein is CASKGGISTDTQYF.

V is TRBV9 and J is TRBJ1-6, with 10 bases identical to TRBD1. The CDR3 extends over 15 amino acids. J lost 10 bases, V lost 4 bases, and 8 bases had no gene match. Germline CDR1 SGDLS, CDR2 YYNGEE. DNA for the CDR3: TGTGCCAGCAGCCGGGACAGGGGAGGGGGATCACCCCTCCACTTT. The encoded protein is CASSRDRGGGSPLHF. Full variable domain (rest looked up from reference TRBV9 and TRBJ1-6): DSGVTQTPKHLITATGQRVTLRCSPRSGDLSVYWYQQSLDQGLQFLIQYYNGEERAKGNILERFSAQQFPDLHSELNLSSLELGDSALYFCASSRDRGGGSPLHFGNGTRLTVT.

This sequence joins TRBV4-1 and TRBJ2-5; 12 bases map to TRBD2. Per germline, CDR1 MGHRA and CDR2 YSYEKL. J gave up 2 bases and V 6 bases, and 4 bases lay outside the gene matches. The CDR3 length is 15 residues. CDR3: CASSPTSGGQETQYF. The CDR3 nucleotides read TGCGCCAGCAGTCCGACTAGCGGGGGACAAGAGACCCAGTACTTC.

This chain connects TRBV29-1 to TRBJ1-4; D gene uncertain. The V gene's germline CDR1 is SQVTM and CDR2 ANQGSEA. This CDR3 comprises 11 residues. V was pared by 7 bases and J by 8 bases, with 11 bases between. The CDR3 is CSGGDKEKLFF. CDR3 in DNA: TGCAGCGGCGGGGATAAAGAAAAACTGTTTTTT.

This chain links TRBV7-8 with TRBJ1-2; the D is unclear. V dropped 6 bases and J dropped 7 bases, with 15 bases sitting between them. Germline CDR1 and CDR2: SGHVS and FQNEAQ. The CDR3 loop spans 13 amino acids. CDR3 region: CASRNLLGGGYTF. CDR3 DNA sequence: TGTGCCAGCAGGAACTTACTGGGAGGTGGCTACACCTTC. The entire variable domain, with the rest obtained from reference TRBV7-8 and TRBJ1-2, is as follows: GAGVSQSPRYKVAKRGQDVALRCDPISGHVSLFWYQQALGQGPEFLTYFQNEAQLDKSGLPSDRFFAERPEGSVSTLKIQRTQQEDSAVYLCASRNLLGGGYTFGSGTRLTVV.

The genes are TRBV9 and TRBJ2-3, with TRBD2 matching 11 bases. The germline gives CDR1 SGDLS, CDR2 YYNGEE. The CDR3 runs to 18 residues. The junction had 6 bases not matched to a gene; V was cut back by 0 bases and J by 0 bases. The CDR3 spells CASSVDSSGGASTDTQYF. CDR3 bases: TGTGCCAGCAGCGTAGATAGTAGCGGGGGGGCTAGCACAGATACGCAGTATTTT.

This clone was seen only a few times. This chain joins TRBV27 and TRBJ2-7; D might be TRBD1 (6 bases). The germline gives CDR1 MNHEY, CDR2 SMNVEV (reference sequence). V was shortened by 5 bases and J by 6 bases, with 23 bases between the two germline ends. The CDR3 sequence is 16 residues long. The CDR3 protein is CASSPFEQGGIGEQYF. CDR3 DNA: TGTGCCAGCAGTCCATTTGAACAGGGTGGAATAGGCGAGCAGTACTTC.

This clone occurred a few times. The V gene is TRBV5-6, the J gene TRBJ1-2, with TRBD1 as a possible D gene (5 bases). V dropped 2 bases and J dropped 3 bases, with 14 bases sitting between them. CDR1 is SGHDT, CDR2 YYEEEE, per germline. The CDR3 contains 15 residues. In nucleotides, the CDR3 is TGTGCCAGCAGCTTAAGCCTGACAGTTGACTATGGCTACACCTTC. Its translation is CASSLSLTVDYGYTF.

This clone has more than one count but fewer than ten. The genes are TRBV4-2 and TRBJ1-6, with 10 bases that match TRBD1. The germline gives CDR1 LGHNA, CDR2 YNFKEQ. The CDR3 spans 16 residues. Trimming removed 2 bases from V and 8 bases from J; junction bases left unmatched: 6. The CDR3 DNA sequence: TGTGCCAGCAGCCAAACCCGACAGGGGGCATATTCACCCCTCCACTTT. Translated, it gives CASSQTRQGAYSPLHF.

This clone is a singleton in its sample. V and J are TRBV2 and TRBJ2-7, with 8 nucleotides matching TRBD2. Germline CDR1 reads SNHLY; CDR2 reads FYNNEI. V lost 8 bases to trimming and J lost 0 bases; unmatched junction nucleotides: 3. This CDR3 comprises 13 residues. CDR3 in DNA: TGTGCCAGCCTGGGACTAGTCTCCTACGAGCAGTACTTC. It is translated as CASLGLVSYEQYF.

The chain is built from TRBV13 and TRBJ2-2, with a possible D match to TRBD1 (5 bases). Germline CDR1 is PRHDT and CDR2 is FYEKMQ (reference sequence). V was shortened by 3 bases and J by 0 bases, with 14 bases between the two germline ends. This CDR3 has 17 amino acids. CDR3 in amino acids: CASSFSGGRANTGELFF. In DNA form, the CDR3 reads TGTGCCAGCAGCTTCTCGGGCGGCAGGGCGAACACCGGGGAGCTGTTTTTT.

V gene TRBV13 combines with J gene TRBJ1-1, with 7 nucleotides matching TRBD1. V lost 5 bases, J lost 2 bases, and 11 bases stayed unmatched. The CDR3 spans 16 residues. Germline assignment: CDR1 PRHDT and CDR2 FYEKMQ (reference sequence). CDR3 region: CASSPFGGGSNTEAFF. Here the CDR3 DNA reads TGTGCCAGCAGCCCCTTCGGAGGGGGCTCCAACACTGAAGCTTTCTTT.

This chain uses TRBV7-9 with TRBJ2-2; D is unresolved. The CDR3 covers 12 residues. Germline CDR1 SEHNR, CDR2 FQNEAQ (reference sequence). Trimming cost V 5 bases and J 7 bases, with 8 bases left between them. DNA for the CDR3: TGTGCCAGCAGCACCCTAAACGGGGAGCTGTTTTTT. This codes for CASSTLNGELFF.

CDR3 sequence reads: CASSAPGGPPNEQFF. CDR3 nucleotide sequence: TGTGCCAGCAGCGCCCCGGGGGGGCCCCCGAATGAGCAGTTCTTC. This chain links TRBV7-2 with TRBJ2-1, with TRBD2 matching over 8 bases. This CDR3 spans 15 amino acids. After removal of 5 bases from V and 7 bases from J, the junction contained 10 bases not matched to a gene. Germline V lookup: CDR1 SGHTA, CDR2 FQGNSA.

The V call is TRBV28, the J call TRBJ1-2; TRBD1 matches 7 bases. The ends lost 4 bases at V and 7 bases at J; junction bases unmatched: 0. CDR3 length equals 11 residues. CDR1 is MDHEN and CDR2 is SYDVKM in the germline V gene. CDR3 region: CASSYRGGYTF. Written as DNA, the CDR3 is TGTGCCAGCAGTTACAGGGGTGGCTACACCTTC.

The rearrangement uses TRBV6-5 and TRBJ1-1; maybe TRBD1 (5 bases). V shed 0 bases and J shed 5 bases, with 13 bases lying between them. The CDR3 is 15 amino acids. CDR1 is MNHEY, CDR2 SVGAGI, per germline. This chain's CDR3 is CASSYSLGDGTEAFF. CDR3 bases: TGTGCCAGCAGTTACTCGCTAGGGGATGGTACTGAAGCTTTCTTT.

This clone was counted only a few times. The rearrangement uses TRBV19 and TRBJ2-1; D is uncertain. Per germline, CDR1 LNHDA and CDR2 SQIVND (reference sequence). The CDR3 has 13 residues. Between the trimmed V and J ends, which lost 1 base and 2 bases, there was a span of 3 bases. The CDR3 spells CASSIGPYNEQFF. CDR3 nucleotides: TGTGCCAGTAGTATAGGGCCCTACAATGAGCAGTTCTTC.

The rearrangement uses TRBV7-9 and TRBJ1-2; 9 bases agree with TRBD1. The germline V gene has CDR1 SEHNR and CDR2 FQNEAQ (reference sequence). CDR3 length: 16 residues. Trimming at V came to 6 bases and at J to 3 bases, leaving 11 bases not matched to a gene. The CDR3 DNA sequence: TGTGCCAGCAGGTTCGGACCGGGACAGGGTCACTATGGCTACACCTTC. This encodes CASRFGPGQGHYGYTF.

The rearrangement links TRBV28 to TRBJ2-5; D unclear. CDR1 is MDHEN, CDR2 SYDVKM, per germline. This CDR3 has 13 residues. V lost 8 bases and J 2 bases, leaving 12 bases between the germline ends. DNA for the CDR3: TGTGCCAGCGCCCCGGGTCCTCAAGAGACCCAGTACTTC. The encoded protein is CASAPGPQETQYF.

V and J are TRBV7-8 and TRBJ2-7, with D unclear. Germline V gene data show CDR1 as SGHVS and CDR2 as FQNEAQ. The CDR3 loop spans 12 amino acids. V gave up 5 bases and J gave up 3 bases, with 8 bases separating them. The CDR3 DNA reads TGTGCCAGCAGCAACAGCTTCTACGAGCAGTACTTC. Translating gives CASSNSFYEQYF.

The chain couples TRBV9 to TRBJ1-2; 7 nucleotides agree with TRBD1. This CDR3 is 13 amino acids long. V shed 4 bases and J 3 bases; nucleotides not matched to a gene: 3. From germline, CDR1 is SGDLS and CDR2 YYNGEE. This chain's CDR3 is CASSLTGDYGYTF. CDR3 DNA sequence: TGTGCCAGCAGCCTAACAGGGGACTATGGCTACACCTTC.

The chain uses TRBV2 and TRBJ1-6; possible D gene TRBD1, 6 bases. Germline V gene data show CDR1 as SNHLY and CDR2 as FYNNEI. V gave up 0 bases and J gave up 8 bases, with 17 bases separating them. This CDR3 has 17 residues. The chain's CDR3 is CASSEAGPGTWDSPLHF. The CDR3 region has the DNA TGTGCCAGCAGTGAAGCGGGACCAGGGACATGGGATTCACCCCTCCACTTT.

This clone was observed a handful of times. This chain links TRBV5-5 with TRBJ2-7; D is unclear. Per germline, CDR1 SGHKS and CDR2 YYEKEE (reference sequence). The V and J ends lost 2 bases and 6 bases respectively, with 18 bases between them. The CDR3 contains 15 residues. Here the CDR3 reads CASSLDDMTTREQYF. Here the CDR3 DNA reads TGTGCCAGCAGCTTAGACGACATGACAACCCGCGAGCAGTACTTC.

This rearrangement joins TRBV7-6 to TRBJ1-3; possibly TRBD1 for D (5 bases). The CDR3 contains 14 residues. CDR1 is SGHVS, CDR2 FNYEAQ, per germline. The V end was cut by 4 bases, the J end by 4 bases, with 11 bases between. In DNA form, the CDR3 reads TGTGCCAGCAGCTCCAGGGTAGACGGAAACACCATATATTTT. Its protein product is CASSSRVDGNTIYF.

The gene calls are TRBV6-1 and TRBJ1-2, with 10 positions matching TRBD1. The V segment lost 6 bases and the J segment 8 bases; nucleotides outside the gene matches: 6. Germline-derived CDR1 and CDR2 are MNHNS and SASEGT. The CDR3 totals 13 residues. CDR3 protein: CASRPDRGRGYTF. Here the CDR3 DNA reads TGTGCCAGCAGGCCCGACAGGGGGCGGGGCTACACCTTC.

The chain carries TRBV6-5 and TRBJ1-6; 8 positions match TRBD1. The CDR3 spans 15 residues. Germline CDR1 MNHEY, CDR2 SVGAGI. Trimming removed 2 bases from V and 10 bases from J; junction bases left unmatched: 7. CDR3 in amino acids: CASSYLDRVRSPLHF. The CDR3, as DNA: TGTGCCAGCAGTTACCTGGACAGGGTCAGGTCACCCCTCCACTTT.

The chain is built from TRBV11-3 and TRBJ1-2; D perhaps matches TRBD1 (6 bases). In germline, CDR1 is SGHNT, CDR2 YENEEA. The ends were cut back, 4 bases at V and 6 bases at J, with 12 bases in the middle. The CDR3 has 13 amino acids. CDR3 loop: CASSSGGAHGYTF. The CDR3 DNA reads TGTGCCAGCAGCTCGGGGGGCGCCCATGGCTACACCTTC. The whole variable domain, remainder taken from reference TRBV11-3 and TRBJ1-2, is EAGVVQSPRYKIIEKKQPVAFWCNPISGHNTLYWYLQNLGQGPELLIRYENEEAVDDSQLPKDRFSAERLKGVDSTLKIQPAELGDSAVYLCASSSGGAHGYTFGSGTRLTVV.

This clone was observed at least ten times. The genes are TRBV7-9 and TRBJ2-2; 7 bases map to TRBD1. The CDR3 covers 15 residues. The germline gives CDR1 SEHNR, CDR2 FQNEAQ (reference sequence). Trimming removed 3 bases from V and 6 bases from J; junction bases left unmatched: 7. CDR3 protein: CASSFDRDPSGELFF. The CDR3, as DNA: TGTGCCAGCAGCTTCGACAGGGACCCCTCCGGGGAGCTGTTTTTT.

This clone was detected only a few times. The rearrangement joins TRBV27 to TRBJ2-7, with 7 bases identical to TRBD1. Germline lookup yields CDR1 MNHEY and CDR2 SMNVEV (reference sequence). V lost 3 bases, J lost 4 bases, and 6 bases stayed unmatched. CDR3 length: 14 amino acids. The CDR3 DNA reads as TGTGCCAGCAGTTTGAGGGACAGACCGTACGAGCAGTACTTC. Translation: CASSLRDRPYEQYF.